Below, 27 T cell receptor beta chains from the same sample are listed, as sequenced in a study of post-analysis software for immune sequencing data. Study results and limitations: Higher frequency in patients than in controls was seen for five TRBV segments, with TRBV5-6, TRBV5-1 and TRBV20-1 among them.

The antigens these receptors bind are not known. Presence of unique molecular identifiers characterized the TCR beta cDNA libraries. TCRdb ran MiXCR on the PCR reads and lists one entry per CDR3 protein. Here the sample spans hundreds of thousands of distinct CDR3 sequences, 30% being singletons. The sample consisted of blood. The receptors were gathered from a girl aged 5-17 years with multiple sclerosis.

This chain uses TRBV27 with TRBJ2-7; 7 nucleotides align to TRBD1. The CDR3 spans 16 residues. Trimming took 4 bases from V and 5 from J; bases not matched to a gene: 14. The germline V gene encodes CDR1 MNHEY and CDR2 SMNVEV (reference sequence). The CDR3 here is CASSSYRQGIHHEQYF. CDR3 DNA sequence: TGTGCCAGCAGTTCGTATAGACAGGGTATACACCACGAGCAGTACTTC.

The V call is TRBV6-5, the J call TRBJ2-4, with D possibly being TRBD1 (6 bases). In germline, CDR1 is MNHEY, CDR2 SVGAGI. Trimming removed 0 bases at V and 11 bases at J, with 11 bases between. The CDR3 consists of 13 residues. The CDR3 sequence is CASSYSTGMVQYF. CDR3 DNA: TGTGCCAGCAGTTACTCGACAGGAATGGTTCAGTACTTC.

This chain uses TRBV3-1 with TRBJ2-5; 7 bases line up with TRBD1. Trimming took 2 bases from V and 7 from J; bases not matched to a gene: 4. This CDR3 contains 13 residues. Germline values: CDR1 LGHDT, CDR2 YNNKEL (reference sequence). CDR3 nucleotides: TGTGCCAGCAGCCAAACCCGACAGGGGACCCAGTACTTC. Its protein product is CASSQTRQGTQYF.

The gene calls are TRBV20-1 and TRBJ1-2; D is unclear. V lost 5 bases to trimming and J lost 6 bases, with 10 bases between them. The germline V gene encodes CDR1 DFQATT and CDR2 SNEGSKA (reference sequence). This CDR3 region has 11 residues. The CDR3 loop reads CSAGRLDGYTF. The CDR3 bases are TGCAGTGCTGGCCGGTTGGATGGCTACACCTTC.

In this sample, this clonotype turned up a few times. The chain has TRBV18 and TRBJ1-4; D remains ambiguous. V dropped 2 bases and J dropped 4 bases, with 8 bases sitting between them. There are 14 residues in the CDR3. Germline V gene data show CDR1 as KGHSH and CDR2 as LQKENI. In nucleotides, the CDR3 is TGTGCCAGCTCACCAAGGAGGGTTAATGAAAAACTGTTTTTT. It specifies CASSPRRVNEKLFF.

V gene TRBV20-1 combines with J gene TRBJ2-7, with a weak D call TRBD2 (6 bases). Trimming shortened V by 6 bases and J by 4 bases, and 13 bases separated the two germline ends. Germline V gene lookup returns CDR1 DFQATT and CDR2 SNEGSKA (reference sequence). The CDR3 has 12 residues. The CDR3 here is CSALGLEYEQYF. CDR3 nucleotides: TGCAGTGCCCTGGGACTGGAGTACGAGCAGTACTTC.

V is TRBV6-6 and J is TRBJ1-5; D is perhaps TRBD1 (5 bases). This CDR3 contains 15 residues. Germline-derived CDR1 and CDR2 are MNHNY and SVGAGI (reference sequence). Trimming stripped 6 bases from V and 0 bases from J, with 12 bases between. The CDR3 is CASRSGRYSNQPQHF. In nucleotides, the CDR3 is TGTGCCAGCAGGTCGGGACGGTATAGCAATCAGCCCCAGCATTTT.

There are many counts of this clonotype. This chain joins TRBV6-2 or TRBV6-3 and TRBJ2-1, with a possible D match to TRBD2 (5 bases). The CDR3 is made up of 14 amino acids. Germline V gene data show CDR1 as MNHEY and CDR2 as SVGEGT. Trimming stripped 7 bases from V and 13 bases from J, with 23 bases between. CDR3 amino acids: CASTNPLFLGVQFF. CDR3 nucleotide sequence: TGTGCCAGCACCAACCCCCTCTTCCTGGGAGTCCAGTTCTTC.

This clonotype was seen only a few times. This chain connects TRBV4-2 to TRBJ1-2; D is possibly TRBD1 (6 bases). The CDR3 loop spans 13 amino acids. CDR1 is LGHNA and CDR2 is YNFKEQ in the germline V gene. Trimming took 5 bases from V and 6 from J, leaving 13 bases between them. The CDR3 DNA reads TGTGCCAGCAGCGAATGGACAGAGAATGGCTACACCTTC. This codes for CASSEWTENGYTF.

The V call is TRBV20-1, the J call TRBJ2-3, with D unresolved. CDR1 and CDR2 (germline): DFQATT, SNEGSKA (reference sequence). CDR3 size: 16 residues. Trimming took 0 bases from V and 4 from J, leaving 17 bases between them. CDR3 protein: CSARDLISGSSDTQYF. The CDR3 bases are TGCAGTGCTAGAGATCTCATATCGGGTTCTTCAGATACGCAGTATTTT.

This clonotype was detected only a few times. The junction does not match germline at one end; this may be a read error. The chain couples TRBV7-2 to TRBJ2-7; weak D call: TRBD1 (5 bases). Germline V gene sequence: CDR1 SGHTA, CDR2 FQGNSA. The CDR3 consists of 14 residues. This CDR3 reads CVSSFDRGSYEQYF. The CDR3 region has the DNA TGTGTCAGCAGCTTCGACAGAGGTTCATACGAGCAGTACTTC.

The CDR3 reads CSAVIPGTGRGGYTF. The CDR3 DNA sequence: TGCAGCGCCGTCATCCCCGGGACAGGGAGGGGTGGCTACACCTTC. This chain connects TRBV29-1 to TRBJ1-2, with 9 bases matching TRBD1. There are 15 residues in the CDR3. The V and J ends lost 7 bases and 7 bases, in that order; junction bases with no gene match: 16. Germline V gives CDR1 SQVTM, CDR2 ANQGSEA.

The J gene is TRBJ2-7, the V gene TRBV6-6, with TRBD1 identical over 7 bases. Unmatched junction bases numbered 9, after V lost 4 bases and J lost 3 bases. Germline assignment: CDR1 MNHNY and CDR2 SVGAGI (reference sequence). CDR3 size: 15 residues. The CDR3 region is CASSSRARGYYEQYF. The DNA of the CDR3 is TGTGCCAGCAGTTCAAGAGCCAGGGGGTACTACGAGCAGTACTTC.

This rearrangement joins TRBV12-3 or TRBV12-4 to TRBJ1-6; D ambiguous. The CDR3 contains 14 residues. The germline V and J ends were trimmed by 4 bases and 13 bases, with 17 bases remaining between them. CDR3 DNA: TGTGCCAGCAGTTACGGCGTAAGATCGATTCCCCTCCACTTT. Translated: CASSYGVRSIPLHF.

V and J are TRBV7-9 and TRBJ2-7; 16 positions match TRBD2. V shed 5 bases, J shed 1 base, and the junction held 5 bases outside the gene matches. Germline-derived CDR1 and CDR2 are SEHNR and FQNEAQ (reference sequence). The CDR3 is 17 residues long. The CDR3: CASSGTSGRALSYEQYF. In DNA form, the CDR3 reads TGTGCCAGCAGCGGGACTAGCGGGAGGGCTTTATCCTACGAGCAGTACTTC.

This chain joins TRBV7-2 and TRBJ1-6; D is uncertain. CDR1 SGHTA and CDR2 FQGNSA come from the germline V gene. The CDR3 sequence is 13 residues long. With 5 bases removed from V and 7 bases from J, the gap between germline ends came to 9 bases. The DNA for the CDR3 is TGTGCCAGCAGCCCCCGGTCCAATTCACCCCTCCACTTT. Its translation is CASSPRSNSPLHF.

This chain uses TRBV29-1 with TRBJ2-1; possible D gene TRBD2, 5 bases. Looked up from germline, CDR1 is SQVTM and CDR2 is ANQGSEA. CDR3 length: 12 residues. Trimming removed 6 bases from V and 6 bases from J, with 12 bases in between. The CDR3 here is CSVEDGCNEQFF. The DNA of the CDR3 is TGCAGCGTGGAGGACGGTTGCAATGAGCAGTTCTTC.

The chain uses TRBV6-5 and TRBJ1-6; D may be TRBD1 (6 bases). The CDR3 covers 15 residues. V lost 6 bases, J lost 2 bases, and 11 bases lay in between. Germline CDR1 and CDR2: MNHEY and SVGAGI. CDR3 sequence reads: CASSLQGPYNSPLHF. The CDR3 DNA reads TGTGCCAGCAGCCTACAGGGCCCCTATAATTCACCCCTCCACTTT.

The CDR3 nucleotides are TGTGCCAGCGGGGGGTCTTCAGAAAACATTCAGTACTTC. It specifies CASGGSSENIQYF. The V gene is TRBV2, the J gene TRBJ2-4; a weak D match, TRBD2 (6 bases). CDR1 is SNHLY, CDR2 FYNNEI, per germline. V was cut by 8 bases and J by 5 bases, with 13 bases left in between. The length of the CDR3 is 13 residues.

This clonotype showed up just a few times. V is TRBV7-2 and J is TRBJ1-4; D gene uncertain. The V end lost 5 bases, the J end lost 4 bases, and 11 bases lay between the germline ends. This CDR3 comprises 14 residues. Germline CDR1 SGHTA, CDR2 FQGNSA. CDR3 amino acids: CASSPTEINEKLFF. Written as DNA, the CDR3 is TGTGCCAGCAGCCCCACAGAAATTAATGAAAAACTGTTTTTT.

The CDR3 reads CSGLAGVEGTQYF. Written as DNA, the CDR3 is TGCAGTGGTCTAGCGGGAGTTGAAGGGACCCAGTACTTC. The chain combines TRBV20-1 with TRBJ2-5, with 10 bases aligning to TRBD2. The CDR3 spans 13 residues. Germline V gives CDR1 DFQATT, CDR2 SNEGSKA (reference sequence). V gave up 7 bases and J gave up 7 bases; unmatched junction bases: 9.

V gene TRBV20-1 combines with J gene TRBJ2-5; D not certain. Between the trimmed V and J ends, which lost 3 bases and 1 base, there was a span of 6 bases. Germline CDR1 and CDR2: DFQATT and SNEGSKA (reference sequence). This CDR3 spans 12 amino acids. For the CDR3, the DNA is TGCAGTGCTAGTCCGTTCCAAGAGACCCAGTACTTC. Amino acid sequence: CSASPFQETQYF.

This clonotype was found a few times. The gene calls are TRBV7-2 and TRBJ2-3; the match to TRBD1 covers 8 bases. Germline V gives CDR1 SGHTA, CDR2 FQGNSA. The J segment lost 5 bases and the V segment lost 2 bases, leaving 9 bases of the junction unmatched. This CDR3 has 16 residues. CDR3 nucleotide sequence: TGTGCCAGCAGCTTATGGCAGGGGGCAAAAGGAGATACGCAGTATTTT. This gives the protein CASSLWQGAKGDTQYF.

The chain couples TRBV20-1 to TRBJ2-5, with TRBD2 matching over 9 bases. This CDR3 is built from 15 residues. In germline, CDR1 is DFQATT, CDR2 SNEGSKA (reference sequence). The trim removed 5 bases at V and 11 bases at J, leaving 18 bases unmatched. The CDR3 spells CSASHSGGYYNEQYF. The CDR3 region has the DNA TGCAGTGCTTCCCACAGCGGGGGGTACTACAATGAGCAGTACTTC.

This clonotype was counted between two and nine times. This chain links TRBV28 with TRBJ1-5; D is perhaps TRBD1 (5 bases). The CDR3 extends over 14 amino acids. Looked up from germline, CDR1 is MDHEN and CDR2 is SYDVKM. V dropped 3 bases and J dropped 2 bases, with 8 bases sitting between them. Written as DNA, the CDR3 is TGTGCCAGCAGTTTGCAGGGTCGCAATCAGCCCCAGCATTTT. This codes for CASSLQGRNQPQHF.

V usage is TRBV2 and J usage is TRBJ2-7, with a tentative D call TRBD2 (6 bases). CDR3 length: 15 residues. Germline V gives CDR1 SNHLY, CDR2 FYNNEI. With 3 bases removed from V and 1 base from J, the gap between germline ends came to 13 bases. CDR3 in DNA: TGTGCCAGCAGTGATGGAGGGACGGAGTCCTACGAGCAGTACTTC. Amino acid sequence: CASSDGGTESYEQYF.

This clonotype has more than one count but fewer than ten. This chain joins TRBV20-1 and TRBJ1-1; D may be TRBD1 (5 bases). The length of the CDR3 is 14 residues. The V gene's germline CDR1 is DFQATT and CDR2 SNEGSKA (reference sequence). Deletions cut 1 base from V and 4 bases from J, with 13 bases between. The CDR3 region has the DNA TGCAGTGCTAGAGTGGGGGGGTATGCCACTGAAGCTTTCTTT. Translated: CSARVGGYATEAFF.